This T cell receptor (beta chain) emerged from a study of T cells expressing NK-cell markers. On the study more broadly: There were seven HCMV-seropositive donors and one seronegative donor among the eight sequenced.

TCRdb reprocessed the 5' RACE reads and keeps a single row for each CDR3 protein, giving no DNA. The sample spans 350,000 to 400,000 distinct CDR3 sequences; the ten largest clones claim 9.5% to 12%. Sequencing was done on a sample of blood T cells: a sorted CD56 or NKG2C T cell subset, CD4+ or CD8+ T cells, or bulk PBMC T cells (not recorded which). The receptor was isolated from a woman aged 50 to 65 in good health.

CDR3 sequence: CASSPGPTHEQFF. This chain joins TRBV5-6 and TRBJ2-1; checking the TCRdb D call of TRBD2 is not possible without DNA. Germline lookup yields CDR1 SGHDT and CDR2 YYEEEE. The CDR3 length is 13 residues.